Listed below are T cell receptor beta chains from one sample, sequenced in a study of a mutant IDH1 vaccine in newly diagnosed glioma. No antigen has been assigned to these receptors. Libraries were prepared by immunoSEQ multiplex PCR; TCRdb keeps only in-frame clonotypes and omits some of them. This table holds 25,000 to 40,000 clones, approximately 90% found once. Specimen: PBMCs, collected from a glioma patient whose treatment included an IDH1 peptide vaccine. The receptor source for this set is a middle-aged man with glioma. Both conserved end residues are part of each CDR3. The D gene is left open where the match is weak. Not every row has a clone size; where given, it reads once, few, many or a size class.

j_gene	d_gene	abundance	v_gene	CDR3aa	CDR3nt
TRBJ1-2	.	.	TRBV27	CASRKNNGYTF	TGTGCCAGCAGGAAAAATAATGGCTACACCTTC
TRBJ1-1	.	.	TRBV28	CASSSPGRRNTEAFF	TGTGCCAGCAGTTCCCCGGGACGGAGGAACACTGAAGCTTTCTTT
TRBJ1-4	TRBD1	.	TRBV10-2	CASSLGSGGREKLFF	TGCGCCAGCAGTCTTGGTTCAGGGGGAAGAGAAAAACTGTTTTTT
TRBJ2-6	.	.	TRBV27	CASRQGAGANVLTF	TGTGCCAGCAGACAGGGAGCTGGGGCCAACGTCCTGACTTTC
TRBJ2-3	TRBD2	.	TRBV5-1	CASSPPSGGRTDTQYF	TGCGCCAGCAGCCCGCCTAGCGGGGGGCGTACAGATACGCAGTATTTT
TRBJ2-1	.	.	TRBV19	CASSRSGSGNEQFF	TGTGCCAGTAGCCGATCAGGGTCGGGCAATGAGCAGTTCTTC
TRBJ1-4	.	.	TRBV2	CASRMGIQATNEKLFF	TGTGCCAGCAGGATGGGGATACAGGCAACTAATGAAAAACTGTTTTTT
TRBJ2-5	TRBD1	few	TRBV5-1	CASRGGGQGETQYF	TGCGCCAGCAGAGGGGGAGGACAGGGAGAGACCCAGTACTTC
TRBJ1-2	TRBD1	.	TRBV28	CASNTLQGSLSYGYTF	TGTGCCAGCAATACCTTACAGGGGTCGCTTTCTTATGGCTACACCTTC
TRBJ2-7	.	.	TRBV9	CASSPRGEGSPPSEQYF	TGTGCCAGCAGCCCCCGAGGCGAGGGGAGTCCCCCATCCGAGCAGTACTTC
TRBJ1-3	.	.	TRBV28	CASNPGMRFSGNTIYF	TGTGCCAGCAACCCTGGGATGCGTTTCTCTGGAAACACCATATATTTT
TRBJ1-1	TRBD1	once	TRBV5-1	CASSLSGTGAEAFF	TGCGCCAGCAGCTTATCCGGGACAGGGGCTGAAGCTTTCTTT
TRBJ1-2	.	.	TRBV10-3	CAIRGQLYGYTF	TGTGCCATCCGAGGACAGCTCTATGGCTACACCTTC
TRBJ1-5	.	.	TRBV2	CASMIQGWGNQPQHF	TGTGCCAGCATGATTCAGGGGTGGGGCAATCAGCCCCAGCATTTT
TRBJ2-7	TRBD1	.	TRBV5-1	CASSPGTGKYEQYF	TGCGCCAGCAGCCCCGGGACAGGGAAATACGAGCAGTACTTC
TRBJ1-1	TRBD1	once	TRBV4-2	CASSQDRLDRRGTEAFF	TGTGCCAGCAGCCAAGATAGACTGGACAGGAGGGGCACTGAAGCTTTCTTT
TRBJ2-7	.	.	TRBV7-8	CASSLAGSEQYF	TGTGCCAGCAGCTTAGCTGGGAGCGAGCAGTACTTC
TRBJ2-7	TRBD1	.	TRBV29-1	CSVGTGDGEQYF	TGCAGCGTGGGTACAGGGGATGGCGAGCAGTACTTC
TRBJ2-2	TRBD1	.	TRBV7-8	CASSSPSGGNTGELFF	TGTGCCAGCAGCTCCCCATCAGGGGGGAACACCGGGGAGCTGTTTTTT